Listed here is a single T cell receptor beta chain. Its antigen is not known. The source of the sample is a study of blood T cells in healthy people across ages. Study findings and constraints: Estimates drawn from one million T cells were deemed to understate diversity.

Then a second PCR, running roughly 7 to 11 cycles, was carried out with a sample-barcoded 5' primer and a J-beta primer mix. TCRdb re-called the 5' RACE reads with MiXCR, one entry per CDR3 protein. The table records hundreds of thousands of distinct CDR3 sequences, over 45% of them present only once. The people who gave samples were healthy Caucasians from Russia, aged roughly 6 to 90. In germline, CDR1 is DFQATT, CDR2 SNEGSKA (reference sequence). This CDR3 has 14 amino acids. The gene calls are TRBV20-1 and TRBJ2-5; unclear D gene. TRBJ2-7 explains the end of the DNA better; the J call may be wrong. The clonotype was recovered from a woman in her fifties or sixties in good health. Specimen: blood. In DNA form, the CDR3 reads TGCAGTGCTCGCGAAGGGCTAGAACTACGCGAGCAGTACTTC. Translation: CSAREGLELREQYF.